This TCR beta chain comes out of a study of blood T cell repertoires in COVID-19. Overall study context: Researchers got acute and convalescent COVID-19 samples from the United States, Italy and Spain. T cells, B-cell-depleted T cells, or PBMCs supplied cDNA or gDNA.

Repertoires were generated with immunoSEQ multiplex PCR, while TCRdb's copy carries only in-frame clones and drops some. The table records around 310,000 clones, around 92% of them present only once. Before being deemed recovered, Cohort 3 donors had two negative PCRs, clearance, or symptom resolution. Germline assignment: CDR1 MNHEY and CDR2 SVGAGI. The CDR3 consists of 14 residues. The V segment lost 6 bases and the J segment 3 bases; nucleotides outside the gene matches: 5. V and J are TRBV6-5 and TRBJ2-5; TRBD2 aligns across 9 bases. The clonotype originates from a woman in her thirties who had recovered from COVID-19. The sample taken for sequencing was PBMCs or T cells enriched from blood (not recorded which). The CDR3: CASRWVAGEETQYF. The CDR3 DNA is TGTGCCAGCAGATGGGTAGCGGGAGAAGAGACCCAGTACTTC.